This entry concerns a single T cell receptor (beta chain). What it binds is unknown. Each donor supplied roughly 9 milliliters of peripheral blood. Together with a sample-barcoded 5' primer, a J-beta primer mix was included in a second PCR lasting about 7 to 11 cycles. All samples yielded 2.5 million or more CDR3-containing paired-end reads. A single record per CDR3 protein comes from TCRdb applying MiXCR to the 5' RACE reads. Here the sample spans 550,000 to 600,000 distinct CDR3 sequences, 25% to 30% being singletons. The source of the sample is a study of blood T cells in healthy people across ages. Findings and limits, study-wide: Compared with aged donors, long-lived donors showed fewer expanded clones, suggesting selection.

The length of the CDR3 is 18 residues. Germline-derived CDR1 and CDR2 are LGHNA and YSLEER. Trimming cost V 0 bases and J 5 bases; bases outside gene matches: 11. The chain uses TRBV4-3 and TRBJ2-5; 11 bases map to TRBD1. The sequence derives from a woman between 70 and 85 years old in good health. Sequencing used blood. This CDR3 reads CASSQETGTGGISETQYF. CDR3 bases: TGCGCCAGCAGCCAAGAAACCGGGACAGGGGGTATTTCGGAGACCCAGTACTTC.